Listed below are T cell receptor beta chains from one sample, sequenced in a study of blood T cell repertoires in COVID-19. Only in-frame clones appear in the TCRdb table, and some are missing; sequencing was by immunoSEQ multiplex PCR. The sample consists of over 85,000 clones, approximately 90% of them appearing once. Sequenced input: peripheral blood. The receptors were sampled from a woman between 45 and 60 years old with COVID-19, enrolled during active disease. The CDR3 runs from the conserved cysteine through the conserved F or W. D genes are given only for firm matches.

D gene	V gene	J gene	CDR3 DNA	CDR3 protein
NA	TRBV28	TRBJ1-3	TGTGCCAGCAGTCCGCCCGGACAGCTCATTCTAACTAACTCTGGAAACACCATATATTTT	CASSPPGQLILTNSGNTIYF
NA	TRBV28	TRBJ1-6	TGTGCCAGCAGTTTATTCAGAGGGGGTATCACCTATAATTCACCCCTCCACTTT	CASSLFRGGITYNSPLHF
TRBD2	TRBV11-3	TRBJ2-3	TGTGCCAGCAGCCCCGGTGCGACTAGCGTCGTCAGCACAGATACGCAGTATTTT	CASSPGATSVVSTDTQYF
NA	TRBV12-5	TRBJ1-1	TGTGCTAGTGGTGCCCGGGGGTGGAACACTGAAGCTTTCTTT	CASGARGWNTEAFF
TRBD1	TRBV27	TRBJ2-2	TGTGCCAGCAGTTTAGGGACAGTTAACACCGGGGAGCTGTTTTTT	CASSLGTVNTGELFF
NA	TRBV10-3	TRBJ1-1	TGTGCCATCAGTCAACAGGGGAACACTGAAGCTTTCTTT	CAISQQGNTEAFF
TRBD1	TRBV2	TRBJ2-3	TGTGCCAGCAGCACCCCGGGACAGGGAACAGATACGCAGTATTTT	CASSTPGQGTDTQYF
TRBD1	TRBV9	TRBJ2-7	TGTGCCAGCAGCGTTCGGGACAGCTCCTACGAGCAGTACTTC	CASSVRDSSYEQYF
NA	TRBV27	TRBJ2-7	TGTGCCAGCAGTTTTGGGCAGATGTACGAGCAGTACTTC	CASSFGQMYEQYF
TRBD2	TRBV3-1/TRBV3-2	TRBJ2-1	TGTGCCAGCAGCCGGGTTGCGGGGGGGAGCTCCTACAATGAGCAGTTCTTC	CASSRVAGGSSYNEQFF
NA	TRBV3-1/TRBV3-2	TRBJ2-7	TGTGCCAGCAGCCAAGCGACAGGACTTACAGAGCAGTACTTC	CASSQATGLTEQYF
NA	TRBV6-5	TRBJ2-7	TGTGCCAGCAGTTACGGGTCCACAGGGTCCTACGAGCAGTACTTC	CASSYGSTGSYEQYF
TRBD1	TRBV7-8	TRBJ1-2	TGTGCCAGCAGCTTAGTAGTTTGGGGCAGGGGGCAGGGATATGGCTACACCTTC	CASSLVVWGRGQGYGYTF
NA	TRBV12-3/TRBV12-4	TRBJ1-1	TGTGCCAGCAGCCACCTAGTGAACACTGAAGCTTTCTTT	CASSHLVNTEAFF
NA	TRBV4-1	TRBJ2-7	TGCGCCAGCAGCCTCAACCCAGGGCCCTACGAGCAGTACTTC	CASSLNPGPYEQYF
NA	TRBV4-1	TRBJ1-1	TGCGCCAGCAGCCAAGGACCAAGAGGTAGGACTGAAGCTTTCTTT	CASSQGPRGRTEAFF
NA	TRBV7-9	TRBJ2-3	TGTGCCAGCAGCCCAAGAACAGGGTCTGGCACAGATACGCAGTATTTT	CASSPRTGSGTDTQYF
NA	TRBV3-1/TRBV3-2	TRBJ2-7	TGTGCCAGCAGCCCGACAGGACCTCAGGGAGAGCAGTACTTC	CASSPTGPQGEQYF
TRBD1	TRBV7-9	TRBJ2-5	TGTGCCAGCAGGATGGGACAGGGGGCAGAAGAGACCCAGTACTTC	CASRMGQGAEETQYF
TRBD2	TRBV4-3	TRBJ2-2	TGCGCCAGCAGCCAAGAGGCGGGGGGGCTCACCGGGGAGCTGTTTTTT	CASSQEAGGLTGELFF
NA	TRBV19	TRBJ2-3	TGTGCCAGTAAAACCGGGCGGGGCACAGATACGCAGTATTTT	CASKTGRGTDTQYF